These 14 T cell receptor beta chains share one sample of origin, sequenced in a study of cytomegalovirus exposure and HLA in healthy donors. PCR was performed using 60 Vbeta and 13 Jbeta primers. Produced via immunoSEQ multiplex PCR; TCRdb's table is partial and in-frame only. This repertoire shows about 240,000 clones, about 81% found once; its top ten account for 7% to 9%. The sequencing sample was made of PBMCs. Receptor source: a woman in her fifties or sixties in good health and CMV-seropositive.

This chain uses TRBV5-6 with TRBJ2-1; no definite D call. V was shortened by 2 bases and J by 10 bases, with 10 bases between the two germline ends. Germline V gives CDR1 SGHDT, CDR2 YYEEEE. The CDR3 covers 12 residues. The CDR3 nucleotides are TGTGCCAGCAGCTTCCAGGTGCAAGAGCAGTTCTTC. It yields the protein CASSFQVQEQFF. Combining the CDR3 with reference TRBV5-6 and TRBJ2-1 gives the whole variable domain DAGVTQSPTHLIKTRGQQVTLRCSPKSGHDTVSWYQQALGQGPQFIFQYYEEEERQRGNFPDRFSGHQFPNYSSELNVNALLLGDSALYLCASSFQVQEQFFGPGTRLTVL.

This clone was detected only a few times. This CDR3 is CASRDSTSHGTDTQYF. Written as DNA, the CDR3 is TGCGCCAGCAGGGACAGTACTAGTCACGGCACAGATACGCAGTATTTT. The chain employs TRBV5-1 and TRBJ2-3, with a weak D call TRBD1 (6 bases). The CDR3 consists of 16 residues. The ends were cut back, 5 bases at V and 1 base at J, with 17 bases in the middle. Germline V gene sequence: CDR1 SGHRS, CDR2 YFSETQ.

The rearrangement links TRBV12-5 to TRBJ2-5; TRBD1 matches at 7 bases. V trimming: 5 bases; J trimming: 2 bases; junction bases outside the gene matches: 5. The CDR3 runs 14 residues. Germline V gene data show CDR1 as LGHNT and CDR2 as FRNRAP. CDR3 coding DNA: TGTGCTAGTGGTCAAACGACAGGGCAAGAGACCCAGTACTTC. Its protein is CASGQTTGQETQYF. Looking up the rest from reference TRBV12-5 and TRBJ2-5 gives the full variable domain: DARVTQTPRHKVTEMGQEVTMRCQPILGHNTVFWYRQTMMQGLELLAYFRNRAPLDDSGMPKDRFSAEMPDATLATLKIQPSEPRDSAVYFCASGQTTGQETQYFGPGTRLLVL.

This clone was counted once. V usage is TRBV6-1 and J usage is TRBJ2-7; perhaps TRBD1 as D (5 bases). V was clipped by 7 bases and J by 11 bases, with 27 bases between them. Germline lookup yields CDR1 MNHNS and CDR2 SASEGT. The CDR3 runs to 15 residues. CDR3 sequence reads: CASISRQGRVSREYF. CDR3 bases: TGTGCCAGCATCAGTAGGCAGGGTAGAGTATCCCGGGAGTACTTC.

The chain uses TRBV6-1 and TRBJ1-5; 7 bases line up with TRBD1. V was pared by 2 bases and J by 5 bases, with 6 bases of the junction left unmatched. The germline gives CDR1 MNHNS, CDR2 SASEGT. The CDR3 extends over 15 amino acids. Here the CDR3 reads CASSERGQADQPQHF. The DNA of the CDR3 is TGTGCCAGCAGTGAAAGGGGGCAGGCTGATCAGCCCCAGCATTTT.

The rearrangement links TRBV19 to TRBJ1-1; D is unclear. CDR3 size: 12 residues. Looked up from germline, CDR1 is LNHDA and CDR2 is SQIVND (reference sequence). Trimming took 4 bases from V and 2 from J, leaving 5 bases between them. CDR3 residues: CASSNRNTEAFF. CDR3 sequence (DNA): TGTGCCAGTAGTAACAGAAACACTGAAGCTTTCTTT.

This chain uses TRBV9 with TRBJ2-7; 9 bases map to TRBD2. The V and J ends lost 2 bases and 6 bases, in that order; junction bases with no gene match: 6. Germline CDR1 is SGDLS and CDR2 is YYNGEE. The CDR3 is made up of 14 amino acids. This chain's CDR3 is CASSVVAGAREQYF. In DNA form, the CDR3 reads TGTGCCAGCAGCGTCGTAGCGGGAGCGCGCGAGCAGTACTTC.

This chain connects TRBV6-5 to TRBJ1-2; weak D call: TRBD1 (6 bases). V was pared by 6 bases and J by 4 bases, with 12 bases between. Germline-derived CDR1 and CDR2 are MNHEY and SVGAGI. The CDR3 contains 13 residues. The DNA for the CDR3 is TGTGCCAGCAGACCGGACAGCTCCTATGGCTACACCTTC. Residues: CASRPDSSYGYTF.

In nucleotides, the CDR3 is TGTGCCACCAGCAGAGAAAGGGATTTCAGGGCCACCGGGGAGCTGTTTTTT. Protein product: CATSRERDFRATGELFF. V and J are TRBV15 and TRBJ2-2; a possible D gene is TRBD1 (5 bases). This CDR3 is built from 17 residues. The V end lost 0 bases, the J end lost 4 bases, and 15 bases lay between the germline ends. Germline V gene sequence: CDR1 LNHNV, CDR2 YYDKDF (reference sequence).

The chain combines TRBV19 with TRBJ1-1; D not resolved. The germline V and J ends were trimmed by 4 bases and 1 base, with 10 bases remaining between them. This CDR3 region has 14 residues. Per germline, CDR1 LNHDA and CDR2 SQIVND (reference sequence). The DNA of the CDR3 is TGTGCCAGTAGTACGGACTTTTCGAACACTGAAGCTTTCTTT. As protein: CASSTDFSNTEAFF.

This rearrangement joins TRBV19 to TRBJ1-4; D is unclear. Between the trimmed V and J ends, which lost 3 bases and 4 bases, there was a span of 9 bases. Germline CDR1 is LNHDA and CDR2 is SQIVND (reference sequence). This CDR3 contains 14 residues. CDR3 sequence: CASSIRQVNEKLFF. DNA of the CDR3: TGTGCCAGTAGTATTCGGCAGGTTAATGAAAAACTGTTTTTT.

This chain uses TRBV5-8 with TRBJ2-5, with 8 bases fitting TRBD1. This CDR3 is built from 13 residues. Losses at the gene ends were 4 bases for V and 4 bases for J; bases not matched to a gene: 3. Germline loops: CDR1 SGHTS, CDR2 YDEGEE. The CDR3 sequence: CASSPRGLETQYF. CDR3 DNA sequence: TGTGCCAGCAGCCCCAGGGGGCTAGAGACCCAGTACTTC.

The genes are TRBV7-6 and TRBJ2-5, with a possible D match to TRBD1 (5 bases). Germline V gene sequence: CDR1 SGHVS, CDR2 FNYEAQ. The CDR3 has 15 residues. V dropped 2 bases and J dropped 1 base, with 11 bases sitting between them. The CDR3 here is CASSLRGQPQETQYF. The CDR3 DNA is TGTGCCAGCAGCTTAAGGGGTCAGCCCCAAGAGACCCAGTACTTC. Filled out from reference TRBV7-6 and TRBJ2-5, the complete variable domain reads GAGVSQSPRYKVTKRGQDVALRCDPISGHVSLYWYRQALGQGPEFLTYFNYEAQQDKSGLPNDRFSAERPEGSISTLTIQRTEQRDSAMYRCASSLRGQPQETQYFGPGTRLLVL.

This CDR3 reads CASSLARDRSSYEQYF. CDR3 coding DNA: TGTGCCAGCAGCTTAGCGCGGGACAGGAGCTCCTACGAGCAGTACTTC. The V gene is TRBV7-9, the J gene TRBJ2-7, with 8 bases that match TRBD1. Germline-derived CDR1 and CDR2 are SEHNR and FQNEAQ (reference sequence). The CDR3 totals 16 residues. The ends lost 0 bases at V and 0 bases at J; junction bases unmatched: 4. The entire variable domain, with the rest obtained from reference TRBV7-9 and TRBJ2-7, is as follows: DTGVSQNPRHKITKRGQNVTFRCDPISEHNRLYWYRQTLGQGPEFLTYFQNEAQLEKSRLLSDRFSAERPKGSFSTLEIQRTEQGDSAMYLCASSLARDRSSYEQYFGPGTRLTVT.